This note documents a single T cell receptor (beta chain) sequence. This clone appeared a few times. The clone's antigen remains unknown. No quality values exist for individual bases; no much larger clone is one base distant. This specimen belongs to a study of beta chain features in type 1 diabetes (dated by TCRdb to 2017 to 2018). Background on the whole study: Patients and healthy donors did not differ in mean age, gender distribution, total cell number or subset yield. A total of some 100,000,000 sorted cells were examined across all samples, and the number of cells per subset was strongly correlated with RNA yield. In the study, TCRB repertoires of sorted circulating CD4+ T cell subsets from recently diagnosed type 1 diabetes patients were compared with those of matched healthy donors. Naive and central memory subsets were obtained from all 30 or so donors, but regulatory and stem cell-like memory subsets were isolated from only 8 patients and roughly 8 healthy donors.

Including cysteine and phenylalanine, the CDR3 has 15 amino acids. Only the CDR3 portion is preserved as DNA: 45 bases, with reading frame beginning at the first base. The CDR1 and CDR2 encoded by the germline V gene are MDHEN and SYDVKM. V is clipped by 3 bases and J by 4 bases, and the sequence between their germline boundaries is 12 bases long. Each donor gave one peripheral blood draw, roughly 0.12 L on average, collected into heparinised tubes. A BD FACSAria II and a panel including CD45RO, CCR7, CD25, CD127, CD95 and CD27 were used to sort naive, central memory, regulatory and stem cell-like memory CD4+ T cells. Purity was above 95% for every sorted population. PBMCs were isolated right away by Lymphoprep density gradient centrifugation and were stained directly, without culture. Samples were stained and sorted in pairs, with one healthy donor and one patient per experiment, so that batch effects were minimized.

Results and caveats for the whole study, not just this receptor: Because the HLA sub-analyses included only small numbers of individuals, any influence of HLA type on TCRB rearrangement was left unresolved. Because cDNA was sequenced instead of genomic DNA, highly expressing activated cells could be over-represented, though the groups showed no difference in activation or CD3 levels. At VDJ recombination sites, patients with type 1 diabetes made fewer insertions and deleted more nucleotides, a pattern implying thymic rearrangement abnormalities. Naive, central memory and regulatory TCRB repertoires appeared more similar among patients than among healthy donors. A moderate but significant shortening of TCRB CDR3 length was observed in type 1 diabetes patients in all four CD4+ subsets. PCR might favor shorter templates, but patient and control samples were amplified and corrected together, so any skew would affect both groups equally.

The High Capacity cDNA Reverse Transcription Kit was used to reverse transcribe all of the isolated RNA, meaning that expressed TCRB transcripts were what got sequenced. Naive, central memory and regulatory T cell samples underwent deep immunoSEQ sequencing, averaging about 3.5 million total reads per sample. Sorted cells were lysed in RLT buffer and RNA was extracted with DNase-treated RNeasy Micro or Mini kits, depending on cell number. Each cell subset was processed separately to prevent cross-contamination, with patient and healthy donor samples processed together. TCRB sequences were amplified from cDNA with the immunoSEQ multiplex PCR, producing 87-bp fragments spanning the CDR3 region. The amplicons were sequenced using the Illumina HiSeq platform. In the original analysis: PCR bias was corrected computationally using synthetic template baselines, and reads within Hamming distance 2 were collapsed, with unmergeable singletons discarded. By aligning reads against IMGT, V, D and J genes, CDR3 length, and insertions or deletions at six rearrangement sites were assigned. Within each subset, clonotype counts were normalized to sorted cell number, and only after that were true diversity and Gini coefficients computed with the tcR R package. The overlap coefficient, calculated on TCRB nucleotide sequences, was used to quantify repertoire sharing. As a proxy for the pre-selection repertoire, out-of-frame TCRB sequences from naive cells were analyzed. Entries here come from immuneACCESS through TCRdb and include only in-frame sequences with V and J called. Some clones fail to appear in such tables; in the studies checked, an unresolved V gene covers under half of the shortfall, and the cause of the remainder is unknown. V and J calls and clone size come straight from that table; D and trimming were deduced from the DNA. Here the sample has under 300,000 clones; approximately 15% occur a single time. Almost 0.02% of the sample belongs to the ten largest clones.

Recombination joined TRBV28 with TRBJ2-2, with TRBD1 as a weak D call on 5 bases. The source is a man aged 25-45 years with type 1 diabetes. Sequencing input: naive CD4+ T cells from blood. The sample's cell subset or site label is to be understood as: true naive CD4+ T cells. The sequence in DNA is TGTGCCAGCAGTTTCAGCAGGGTTGGCACCGGGGAGCTGTTTTTT. Its protein product is CASSFSRVGTGELFF.